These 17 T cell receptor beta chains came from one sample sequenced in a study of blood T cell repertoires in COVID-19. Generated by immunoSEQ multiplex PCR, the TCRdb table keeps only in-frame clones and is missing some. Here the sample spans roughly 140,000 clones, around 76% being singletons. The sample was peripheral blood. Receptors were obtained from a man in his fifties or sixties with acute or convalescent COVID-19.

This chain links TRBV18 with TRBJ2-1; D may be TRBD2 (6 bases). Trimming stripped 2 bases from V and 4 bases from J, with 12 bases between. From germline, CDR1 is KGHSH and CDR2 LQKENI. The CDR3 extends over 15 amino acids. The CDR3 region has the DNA TGTGCCAGCTCACCAGGGCGGGAATATTACAATGAGCAGTTCTTC. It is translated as CASSPGREYYNEQFF.

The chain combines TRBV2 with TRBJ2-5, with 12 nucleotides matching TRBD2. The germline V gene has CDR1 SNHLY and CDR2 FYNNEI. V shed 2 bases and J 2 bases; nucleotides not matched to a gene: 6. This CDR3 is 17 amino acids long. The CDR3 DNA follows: TGTGCCAGCAGTGAAAGGTCTAGCGGGAGGGGGCAAGAGACCCAGTACTTC. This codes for CASSERSSGRGQETQYF.

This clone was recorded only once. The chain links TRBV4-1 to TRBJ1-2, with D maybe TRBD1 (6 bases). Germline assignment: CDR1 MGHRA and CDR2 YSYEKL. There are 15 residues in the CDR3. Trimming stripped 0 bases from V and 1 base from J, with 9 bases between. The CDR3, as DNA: TGCGCCAGCAGCCAAGAACCACAGGGTAACTATGGCTACACCTTC. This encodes CASSQEPQGNYGYTF.

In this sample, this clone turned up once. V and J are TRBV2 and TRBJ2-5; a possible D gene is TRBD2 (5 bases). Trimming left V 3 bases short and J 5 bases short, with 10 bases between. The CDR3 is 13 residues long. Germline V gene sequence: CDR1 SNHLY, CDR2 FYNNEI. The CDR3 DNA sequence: TGTGCCAGCAGTGAGTTAGCGTTGGAGACCCAGTACTTC. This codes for CASSELALETQYF. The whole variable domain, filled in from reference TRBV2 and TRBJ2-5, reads EPEVTQTPSHQVTQMGQEVILRCVPISNHLYFYWYRQILGQKVEFLVSFYNNEISEKSEIFDDQFSVERPDGSNFTLKIRSTKLEDSAMYFCASSELALETQYFGPGTRLLVL.

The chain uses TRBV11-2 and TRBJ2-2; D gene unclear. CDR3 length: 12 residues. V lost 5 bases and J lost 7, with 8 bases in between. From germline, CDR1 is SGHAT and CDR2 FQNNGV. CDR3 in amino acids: CASSIQVGELFF. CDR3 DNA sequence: TGTGCCAGCAGCATTCAGGTCGGGGAGCTGTTTTTT. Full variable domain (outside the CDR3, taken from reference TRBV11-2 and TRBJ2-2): EAGVAQSPRYKIIEKRQSVAFWCNPISGHATLYWYQQILGQGPKLLIQFQNNGVVDDSQLPKDRFSAERLKGVDSTLKIQPAKLEDSAVYLCASSIQVGELFFGEGSRLTVL.

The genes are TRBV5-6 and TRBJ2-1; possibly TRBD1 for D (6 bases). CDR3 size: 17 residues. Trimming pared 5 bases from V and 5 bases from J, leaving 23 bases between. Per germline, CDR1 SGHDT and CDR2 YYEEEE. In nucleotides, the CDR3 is TGTGCCAGCAGTTTTATGGACAGTCACTTAGGGGACAATGAGCAGTTCTTC. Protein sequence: CASSFMDSHLGDNEQFF.

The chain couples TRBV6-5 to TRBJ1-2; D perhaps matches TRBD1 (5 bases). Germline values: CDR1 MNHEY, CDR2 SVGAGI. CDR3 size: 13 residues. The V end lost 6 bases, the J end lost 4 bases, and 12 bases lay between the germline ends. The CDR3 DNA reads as TGTGCCAGCAGGGTGCAGGGTGGCTATGGCTACACCTTC. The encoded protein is CASRVQGGYGYTF.

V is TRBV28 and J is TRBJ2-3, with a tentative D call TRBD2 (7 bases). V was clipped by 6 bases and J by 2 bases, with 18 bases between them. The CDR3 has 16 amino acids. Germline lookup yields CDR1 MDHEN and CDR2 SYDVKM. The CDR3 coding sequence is TGTGCCAGCAGACAACGGGTCCGGGGGGCCACAGATACGCAGTATTTT. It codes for CASRQRVRGATDTQYF.

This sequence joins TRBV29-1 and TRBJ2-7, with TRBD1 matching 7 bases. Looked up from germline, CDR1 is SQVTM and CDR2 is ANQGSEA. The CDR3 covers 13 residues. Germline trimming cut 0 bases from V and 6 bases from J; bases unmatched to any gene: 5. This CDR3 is CSVEENRGPEQYF. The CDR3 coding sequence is TGCAGCGTTGAAGAGAACAGGGGCCCCGAGCAGTACTTC.

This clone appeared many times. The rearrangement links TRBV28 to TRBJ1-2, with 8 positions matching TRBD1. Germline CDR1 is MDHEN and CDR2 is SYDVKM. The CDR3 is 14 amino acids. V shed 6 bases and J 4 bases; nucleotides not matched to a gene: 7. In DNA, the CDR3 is TGTGCCAGCAGCCCACAGGGGGATAGCTATGGCTACACCTTC. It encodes CASSPQGDSYGYTF.

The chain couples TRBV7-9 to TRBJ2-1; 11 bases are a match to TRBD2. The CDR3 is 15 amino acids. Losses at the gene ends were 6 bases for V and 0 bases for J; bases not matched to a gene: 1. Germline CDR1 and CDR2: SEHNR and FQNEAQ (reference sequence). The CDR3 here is CASRTSGSSYNEQFF. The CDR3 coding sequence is TGTGCCAGCAGAACTAGCGGGAGCTCCTACAATGAGCAGTTCTTC.

CDR3 sequence reads: CSASTLAGWDSYNEQFF. CDR3 in DNA: TGCAGTGCTAGTACGCTAGCGGGATGGGACTCCTACAATGAGCAGTTCTTC. The rearrangement uses TRBV20-1 and TRBJ2-1, with TRBD2 matching over 9 bases. This CDR3 region has 17 residues. The germline CDR1 and CDR2 sequences are DFQATT and SNEGSKA (reference sequence). V was clipped by 3 bases and J by 0 bases; unmatched bases: 9.

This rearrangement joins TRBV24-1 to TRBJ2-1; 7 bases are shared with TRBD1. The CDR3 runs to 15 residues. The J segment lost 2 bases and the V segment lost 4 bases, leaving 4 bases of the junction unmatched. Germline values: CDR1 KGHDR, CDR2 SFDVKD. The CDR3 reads CATSEPQGTYNEQFF. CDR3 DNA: TGTGCCACCAGTGAACCACAGGGGACCTACAATGAGCAGTTCTTC.

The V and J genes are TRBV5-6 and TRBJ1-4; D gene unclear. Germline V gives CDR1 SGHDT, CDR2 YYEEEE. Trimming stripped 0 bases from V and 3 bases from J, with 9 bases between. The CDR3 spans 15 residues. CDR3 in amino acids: CASSLAVVANEKLFF. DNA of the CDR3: TGTGCCAGCAGCTTGGCCGTAGTTGCTAATGAAAAACTGTTTTTT.

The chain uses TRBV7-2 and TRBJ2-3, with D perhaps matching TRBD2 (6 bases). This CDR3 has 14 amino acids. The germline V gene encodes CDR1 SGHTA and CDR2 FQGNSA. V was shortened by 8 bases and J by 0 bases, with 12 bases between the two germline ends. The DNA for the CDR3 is TGTGCCAGCTCCAGACTAGGAAGCACAGATACGCAGTATTTT. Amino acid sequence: CASSRLGSTDTQYF. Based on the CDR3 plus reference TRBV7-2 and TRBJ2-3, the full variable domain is GAGVSQSPSNKVTEKGKDVELRCDPISGHTALYWYRQSLGQGLEFLIYFQGNSAPDKSGLPSDRFSAERTGGSVSTLTIQRTQQEDSAVYLCASSRLGSTDTQYFGPGTRLTVL.

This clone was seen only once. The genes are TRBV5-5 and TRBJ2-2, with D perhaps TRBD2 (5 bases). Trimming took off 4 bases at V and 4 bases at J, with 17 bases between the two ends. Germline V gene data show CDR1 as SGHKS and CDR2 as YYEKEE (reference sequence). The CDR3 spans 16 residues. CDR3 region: CASSRVFPSSTGELFF. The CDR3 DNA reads TGTGCCAGCAGCCGGGTTTTTCCTAGCAGCACCGGGGAGCTGTTTTTT.

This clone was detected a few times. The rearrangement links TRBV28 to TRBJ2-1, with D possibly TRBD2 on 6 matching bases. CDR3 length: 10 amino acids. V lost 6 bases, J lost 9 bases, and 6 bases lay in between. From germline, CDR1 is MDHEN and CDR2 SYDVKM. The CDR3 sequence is CASREGEQFF. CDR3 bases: TGTGCCAGCAGGGAGGGTGAGCAGTTCTTC.